The 32 T cell receptor beta chains given below trace back to one sample, sequenced in a study of cytomegalovirus exposure and HLA in healthy donors. In the PCR, 60 Vbeta and 13 Jbeta primers were used. The protocol was immunoSEQ multiplex PCR, while the TCRdb copy is restricted to in-frame clones and leaves out a portion. The sample has more than 95,000 clones; roughly three quarters are singletons. Sequences were obtained from PBMCs. These receptors all come from a man younger than 40 in good health and CMV-seropositive.

V gene TRBV27 combines with J gene TRBJ2-1; TRBD1 agrees at 10 bases. CDR1 is MNHEY, CDR2 SMNVEV, per germline (reference sequence). Trimming removed 4 bases from V and 3 bases from J; junction bases left unmatched: 3. CDR3 size: 15 residues. As DNA, the CDR3 is TGTGCCAGCAGTTCCCGGGACAGGGGCTACAATGAGCAGTTCTTC. It yields the protein CASSSRDRGYNEQFF.

This clone was picked up one time. The chain recombines TRBV5-3 with TRBJ2-7, with 11 bases aligning to TRBD2. TRBV5-3 is annotated as an ORF whose role is uncertain. The CDR3 length is 15 residues. The ends lost 3 bases at V and 7 bases at J; junction bases unmatched: 9. Written as DNA, the CDR3 is TGTGCCAGAAGCTGCGGACTAGCGGGCTGCGGGGAGCAGTACTTC. It translates to CARSCGLAGCGEQYF.

The rearrangement links TRBV6-5 to TRBJ2-1; 7 bases match TRBD1. The germline V gene encodes CDR1 MNHEY and CDR2 SVGAGI. V shed 0 bases, J shed 5 bases, and the junction held 7 bases outside the gene matches. This CDR3 comprises 16 residues. The CDR3 is CASSYSGTVLNNEQFF. The CDR3 DNA reads TGTGCCAGCAGTTACTCCGGGACAGTCTTGAACAATGAGCAGTTCTTC.

The rearrangement uses TRBV23-1 and TRBJ2-3; D is unclear. TRBV23-1 is filed as an ORF, its function uncertain. CDR3 length: 20 amino acids. Trimming pared 6 bases from V and 2 bases from J, leaving 30 bases between. The CDR3 protein is CASSLGRLFSTLRFTDTQYF. DNA for the CDR3: TGCGCCAGCAGCCTCGGCCGACTTTTTTCGACCCTACGCTTCACAGATACGCAGTATTTT.

The V call is TRBV4-1, the J call TRBJ2-1; 10 bases agree with TRBD1. This CDR3 is built from 17 residues. Looked up from germline, CDR1 is MGHRA and CDR2 is YSYEKL. J was trimmed by 4 bases and V by 1 base; bases with no gene match: 7. CDR3 coding DNA: TGCGCCAGCAGCCAAGTCTCGACAGGGGGCTTGTACAATGAGCAGTTCTTC. Residues: CASSQVSTGGLYNEQFF.

The chain uses TRBV4-1 and TRBJ1-4; D is unresolved. V gave up 4 bases and J gave up 6 bases, with 15 bases separating them. This CDR3 is 15 amino acids long. CDR1 is MGHRA, CDR2 YSYEKL, per germline. In DNA form, the CDR3 reads TGCGCCAGCAGCCGATACCCCCGGGTCGATGAAAAACTGTTTTTT. Translating it yields CASSRYPRVDEKLFF.

The rearrangement uses TRBV7-2 and TRBJ2-2; TRBD2 might be the D (6 bases). V was pared by 4 bases and J by 7 bases, with 22 bases between. This CDR3 contains 17 residues. Germline values: CDR1 SGHTA, CDR2 FQGNSA. CDR3 nucleotides: TGTGCCAGCAGCTCACCCAAGGGAGGTGCAAGTTTCGGGGAGCTGTTTTTT. This codes for CASSSPKGGASFGELFF.

V gene TRBV30 combines with J gene TRBJ2-3; 10 bases match TRBD2. From germline, CDR1 is GTSNPN and CDR2 SVGIG (reference sequence). CDR3 length: 16 amino acids. The J segment lost 3 bases and the V segment lost 0 bases, leaving 6 bases of the junction unmatched. The CDR3 sequence: CAWSVGLAGETDTQYF. DNA for the CDR3: TGTGCCTGGAGTGTAGGGCTAGCGGGAGAGACAGATACGCAGTATTTT.

This clone has just one count. V and J are TRBV6-6 and TRBJ2-5; 11 bases match TRBD2. J gave up 4 bases and V 5 bases, and 9 bases lay outside the gene matches. CDR1 and CDR2 (germline): MNHNY, SVGAGI (reference sequence). This CDR3 contains 16 residues. As DNA, the CDR3 is TGTGCCAGCAGTAATCGACTAGCGGGGTCGGGAGAGACCCAGTACTTC. This codes for CASSNRLAGSGETQYF.

V is TRBV7-2 and J is TRBJ1-2; no clear D. There are 15 residues in the CDR3. Germline V gene lookup returns CDR1 SGHTA and CDR2 FQGNSA. V lost 5 bases and J 0 bases, leaving 13 bases between the germline ends. In nucleotides, the CDR3 is TGTGCCAGCAGCCCACGACAACCTGCTAACTATGGCTACACCTTC. This translates into CASSPRQPANYGYTF. Supplemented by reference TRBV7-2 and TRBJ1-2, the full variable domain reads GAGVSQSPSNKVTEKGKDVELRCDPISGHTALYWYRQSLGQGLEFLIYFQGNSAPDKSGLPSDRFSAERTGGSVSTLTIQRTQQEDSAVYLCASSPRQPANYGYTFGSGTRLTVV.

V usage is TRBV5-4 and J usage is TRBJ2-2; D gene ambiguous. The V gene lost 3 bases and the J gene lost 3 bases, with 3 bases spanning the gap. Germline V CDR1 and CDR2: SGHNT, YYREEE (reference sequence). CDR3 length: 12 amino acids. The CDR3: CASSSYTGELFF. The DNA of the CDR3 is TGTGCCAGCAGCTCTTACACCGGGGAGCTGTTTTTT.

A single count supports this clone. V is TRBV4-1 and J is TRBJ2-2; no reliable D call. V was trimmed by 2 bases and J by 2 bases, leaving 3 bases between them. CDR3 length equals 13 residues. Germline V lookup: CDR1 MGHRA, CDR2 YSYEKL. CDR3 residues: CASSQTNTGELFF. The CDR3 DNA sequence: TGCGCCAGCAGCCAAACAAACACCGGGGAGCTGTTTTTT.

The chain uses TRBV11-2 and TRBJ1-1; no reliable D call. V was trimmed by 6 bases and J by 0 bases, leaving 5 bases between them. CDR3 length: 12 amino acids. Germline V gives CDR1 SGHAT, CDR2 FQNNGV. CDR3 DNA sequence: TGTGCCAGCAGGCGGGTGAACACTGAAGCTTTCTTT. Translated: CASRRVNTEAFF.

The V call is TRBV5-6, the J call TRBJ2-4; the match to TRBD1 covers 10 bases. Germline CDR1 is SGHDT and CDR2 is YYEEEE. This CDR3 has 16 amino acids. Germline trimming cut 0 bases from V and 9 bases from J; bases unmatched to any gene: 9. CDR3 sequence reads: CASSLGQGARTLIQYF. CDR3 nucleotide sequence: TGTGCCAGCAGCTTGGGACAGGGGGCACGAACTCTCATTCAGTACTTC.

The chain recombines TRBV7-2 with TRBJ2-5; D may be TRBD1 (6 bases). Germline V CDR1 and CDR2: SGHTA, FQGNSA. CDR3 length equals 13 residues. V was shortened by 4 bases and J by 5 bases, with 11 bases between the two germline ends. CDR3 coding DNA: TGTGCCAGCAGCTCGATGGGGGCGGAGACCCAGTACTTC. It yields the protein CASSSMGAETQYF.

The chain employs TRBV18 and TRBJ2-7; the D gene is possibly TRBD2 (6 bases). CDR3 length: 13 residues. V dropped 2 bases and J dropped 5 bases, with 10 bases sitting between them. In germline, CDR1 is KGHSH, CDR2 LQKENI. The DNA of the CDR3 is TGTGCCAGCTCACCAGGGGAGGAGAACGAGCAGTACTTC. It is translated as CASSPGEENEQYF.

This clone was seen a handful of times. This same CDR3 is encoded by further DNA sequences in the sample. The chain uses TRBV7-6 and TRBJ2-7, with D possibly being TRBD2 (6 bases). Germline V gene sequence: CDR1 SGHVS, CDR2 FNYEAQ. Trimming pared 1 base from V and 1 base from J, leaving 8 bases between. CDR3 length: 14 residues. CDR3 in DNA: TGTGCCAGCAGCTTAGAGGAGGGTTCCTACGAGCAGTACTTC. Encoded protein: CASSLEEGSYEQYF.

V usage is TRBV27 and J usage is TRBJ2-5, with D possibly matching TRBD2 (5 bases). The closer fit of TRBJ2-7 to the DNA end suggests the J call may be wrong. The CDR3 runs to 15 residues. The germline gives CDR1 MNHEY, CDR2 SMNVEV (reference sequence). CDR3 amino acids: CASSLYAGVIDEQYF. The CDR3 nucleotides are TGTGCCAGCAGTTTGTATGCGGGTGTGATCGACGAGCAGTACTTC.

The V call is TRBV9, the J call TRBJ2-3; D is unclear. CDR3 size: 14 residues. V gave up 0 bases and J gave up 2 bases, with 7 bases separating them. The germline V gene encodes CDR1 SGDLS and CDR2 YYNGEE. The CDR3 sequence is CASSVAPYTDTQYF. The CDR3 bases are TGTGCCAGCAGCGTAGCCCCGTACACAGATACGCAGTATTTT. The entire variable domain, with the rest obtained from reference TRBV9 and TRBJ2-3, is as follows: DSGVTQTPKHLITATGQRVTLRCSPRSGDLSVYWYQQSLDQGLQFLIQYYNGEERAKGNILERFSAQQFPDLHSELNLSSLELGDSALYFCASSVAPYTDTQYFGPGTRLTVL.

This clone was picked up one time. The chain combines TRBV30 with TRBJ1-3; 12 positions agree with TRBD1. Germline loops: CDR1 GTSNPN, CDR2 SVGIG (reference sequence). The V gene end was trimmed by 8 bases and the J gene end by 4 bases; junction bases not matched to a gene: 3. CDR3 size: 13 residues. The chain's CDR3 is CAGDRGPGNTIYF. The CDR3 nucleotides read TGTGCCGGGGACAGGGGGCCAGGAAACACCATATATTTT.

The J gene is TRBJ2-5, the V gene TRBV11-3; 9 bases map to TRBD1. With V trimmed by 5 bases and J by 4 bases, 2 bases remained unmatched. The CDR3 runs 13 residues. The germline V gene has CDR1 SGHNT and CDR2 YENEEA. The CDR3 coding sequence is TGTGCCAGCAGCCCGGACAGGGGAGAGACCCAGTACTTC. Translated: CASSPDRGETQYF.

V gene TRBV11-2 combines with J gene TRBJ2-7; 8 nucleotides match TRBD2. Germline V lookup: CDR1 SGHAT, CDR2 FQNNGV. The CDR3 runs 15 residues. V was pared by 8 bases and J by 2 bases, with 11 bases of the junction left unmatched. As DNA, the CDR3 is TGTGCCAGCCAAAAGTCCCACGGGAGGGCCTACGAGCAGTACTTC. It is translated as CASQKSHGRAYEQYF.

V usage is TRBV4-1 and J usage is TRBJ2-7; a possible D gene is TRBD2 (6 bases). V was shortened by 3 bases and J by 6 bases, with 21 bases between the two germline ends. This CDR3 has 16 residues. The germline CDR1 and CDR2 sequences are MGHRA and YSYEKL. CDR3: CASSHAGGLAAFEQYF. CDR3 nucleotides: TGCGCCAGCAGCCATGCAGGAGGGCTAGCCGCGTTCGAGCAGTACTTC.

The chain is built from TRBV25-1 and TRBJ2-1; 7 bases are a match to TRBD1. Germline CDR1 reads MGHDK; CDR2 reads SYGVNS. Trimming at V came to 1 base and at J to 2 bases, leaving 5 bases not matched to a gene. CDR3 length: 16 amino acids. DNA for the CDR3: TGTGCCAGCAGTGAATGGGGGCAGGGGGCCTACAATGAGCAGTTCTTC. As protein: CASSEWGQGAYNEQFF.

This chain links TRBV27 with TRBJ2-7, with TRBD2 matching over 14 bases. Germline V gene lookup returns CDR1 MNHEY and CDR2 SMNVEV (reference sequence). This CDR3 contains 14 residues. V lost 5 bases, J lost 4 bases, and 1 base stayed unmatched. The CDR3 sequence: CASSGTSGRYEQYF. The CDR3 region has the DNA TGTGCCAGCAGTGGGACTAGCGGGAGATACGAGCAGTACTTC.

Only one count was recorded for this clone. The chain is built from TRBV5-1 and TRBJ2-1; 10 bases match TRBD2. Germline trimming cut 3 bases from V and 10 bases from J; bases unmatched to any gene: 13. This CDR3 contains 16 residues. Germline values: CDR1 SGHRS, CDR2 YFSETQ. The CDR3, as DNA: TGCGCCAGCAGCTACTTAGCGGGGGGTGGGTTCGGGGAGCAGTTCTTC. It encodes CASSYLAGGGFGEQFF.

V is TRBV28 and J is TRBJ2-3, with 8 bases aligning to TRBD1. The CDR3 is made up of 16 amino acids. V shed 9 bases, J shed 2 bases, and the junction held 13 bases outside the gene matches. CDR1 and CDR2 (germline): MDHEN, SYDVKM. The CDR3 DNA is TGTGCCAGTTTCCCATCCAGGGGGCCTAACACAGATACGCAGTATTTT. It codes for CASFPSRGPNTDTQYF.

The chain recombines TRBV5-6 with TRBJ2-1; D gene uncertain. CDR3 size: 13 residues. CDR1 is SGHDT and CDR2 is YYEEEE in the germline V gene. The germline V and J ends were trimmed by 4 bases and 0 bases, with 5 bases remaining between them. CDR3 amino acids: CASSLSSYNEQFF. The CDR3 bases are TGTGCCAGCAGCCTTAGCTCCTACAATGAGCAGTTCTTC.

This chain connects TRBV4-2 to TRBJ1-5; the match to TRBD1 covers 7 bases. Trimming at V came to 1 base and at J to 8 bases, leaving 5 bases not matched to a gene. In germline, CDR1 is LGHNA, CDR2 YNFKEQ. This CDR3 is 14 amino acids long. The CDR3 DNA reads TGTGCCAGCAGCCAAGCGACAGGGTTAGAGCCCCAGCATTTT. This gives the protein CASSQATGLEPQHF.

The chain is built from TRBV5-5 and TRBJ1-2; D gene uncertain. Germline V gene lookup returns CDR1 SGHKS and CDR2 YYEKEE (reference sequence). The V and J ends lost 0 bases and 6 bases respectively, with 6 bases between them. The CDR3 is made up of 12 amino acids. For the CDR3, the DNA is TGTGCCAGCAGCTTGGATCCCAATGGCTACACCTTC. Its translation is CASSLDPNGYTF.

The CDR3 protein is CASSPGTTYNEQFF. The CDR3 nucleotides read TGCGCCAGCAGCCCCGGGACTACCTACAATGAGCAGTTCTTC. This rearrangement joins TRBV10-1 to TRBJ2-1, with 7 bases matching TRBD2. V lost 6 bases to trimming and J lost 2 bases; unmatched junction nucleotides: 4. Germline lookup yields CDR1 WNHNN and CDR2 SYGVQD (reference sequence). The CDR3 runs 14 residues.

The sample holds one count of this clone. J is TRBJ1-4 and V is TRBV7-6; D is unclear. In germline, CDR1 is SGHVS, CDR2 FNYEAQ. The V end was cut by 1 base, the J end by 0 bases, with 18 bases between. The CDR3 totals 19 residues. Written as DNA, the CDR3 is TGTGCCAGCAGCTTAGTTATTAGGCAGACTCGAGCAACTAATGAAAAACTGTTTTTT. This codes for CASSLVIRQTRATNEKLFF.